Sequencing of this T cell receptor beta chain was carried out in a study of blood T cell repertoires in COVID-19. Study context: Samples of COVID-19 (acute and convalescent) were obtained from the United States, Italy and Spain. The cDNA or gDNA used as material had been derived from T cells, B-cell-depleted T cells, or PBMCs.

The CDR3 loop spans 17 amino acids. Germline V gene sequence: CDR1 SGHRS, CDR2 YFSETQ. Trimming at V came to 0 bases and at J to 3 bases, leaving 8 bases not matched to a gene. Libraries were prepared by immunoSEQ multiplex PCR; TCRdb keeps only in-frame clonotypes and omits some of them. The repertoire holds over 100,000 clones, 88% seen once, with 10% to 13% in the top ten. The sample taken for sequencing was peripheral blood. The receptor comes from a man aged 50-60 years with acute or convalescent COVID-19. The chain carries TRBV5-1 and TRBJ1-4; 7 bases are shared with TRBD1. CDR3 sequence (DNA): TGCGCCAGCAGCTTGGCTGGACAGGTGGCGGCTAATGAAAAACTGTTTTTT. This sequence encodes CASSLAGQVAANEKLFF.